This TCR beta chain was recorded in a study of PD-L1 blockade in urothelial cancer. The overall study: T cell content in blood samples showed a median of approximately 150,000.

This CDR3 has 12 amino acids. V was trimmed by 3 bases and J by 14 bases, leaving 15 bases between them. In germline, CDR1 is MNHEY, CDR2 SMNVEV (reference sequence). The method was immunoSEQ multiplex PCR; TCRdb's version includes in-frame clones alone and lacks a portion of them. Here the sample spans 80,000 to 130,000 clones, around 93% being singletons. Locally advanced or metastatic urothelial carcinoma was diagnosed in the patients. This chain links TRBV27 with TRBJ2-3; D call uncertain. The source of this sequence is a woman of 80 years or more with urothelial cancer. This sample comprised PBMCs, obtained around atezolizumab (anti-PD-L1) treatment. For the CDR3, the DNA is TGTGCCAGCAGTTTTCTCCTGGTTGAGTCGTATTTT. The encoded protein is CASSFLLVESYF.